Listed below are T cell receptor beta chains from one sample, sequenced in a study of spatial heterogeneity in lung cancer. TCRdb re-analysed the 5' RACE reads in MiXCR, keeping a single row per CDR3 protein. The sample holds tens of thousands of distinct CDR3 sequences, 4.5% to 7.5% seen once. The sample here was PBMCs, taken at follow-up. The source of these receptors is a male donor with early-stage non-small cell lung cancer. Each CDR3 is given with its conserved first and last residue. A D gene is named only where the DNA matches it firmly. Expanded clones get a size class; other rows say once, few or many, or leave the size out.

D: -
size: few
V: TRBV2
J: TRBJ1-2
CDR3: CASRRDYGYTF
DNA: TGTGCCAGCAGGAGGGACTATGGCTACACCTTC

D: TRBD1
size: -
V: TRBV14
J: TRBJ1-5
CDR3: CASSQSTGDQPQHF
DNA: TGTGCCAGCAGCCAATCGACAGGGGATCAGCCCCAGCATTTT

D: -
size: many
V: TRBV27
J: TRBJ2-3
CDR3: CASGARPDTQYF
DNA: TGTGCCAGCGGGGCTAGGCCAGATACGCAGTATTTT

D: TRBD1
size: many
V: TRBV20-1
J: TRBJ2-2
CDR3: CSATRQGSNTGELFF
DNA: TGCAGTGCTACGCGACAGGGAAGTAACACCGGGGAGCTGTTTTTT

D: -
size: many
V: TRBV12-3/TRBV12-4
J: TRBJ1-2
CDR3: CASSFGSANTF
DNA: TGTGCCAGCAGTTTCGGGTCAGCCAACACCTTC

D: TRBD1
size: many
V: TRBV27
J: TRBJ2-3
CDR3: CASSPGQRADTQYF
DNA: TGTGCCAGCAGTCCGGGACAGAGGGCAGATACGCAGTATTTT

D: -
size: many
V: TRBV6-6
J: TRBJ1-5
CDR3: CASSYPTGSRDSNQPQHF
DNA: TGTGCCAGCAGTTACCCGACGGGGTCTAGGGATAGCAATCAGCCCCAGCATTTT

D: -
size: few
V: TRBV29-1
J: TRBJ1-3
CDR3: CSVEDIRGGNTIYF
DNA: TGCAGCGTTGAAGACATCAGGGGAGGAAACACCATATATTTT

D: -
size: many
V: TRBV7-9
J: TRBJ2-3
CDR3: CASSSPPAVDTQYF
DNA: TGTGCCAGCAGCTCCCCCCCAGCTGTTGATACGCAGTATTTT

D: -
size: -
V: TRBV7-8
J: TRBJ2-3
CDR3: CASSTNFRNPFTDTQYF
DNA: TGTGCCAGCAGCACAAACTTTCGAAACCCCTTCACAGATACGCAGTATTTT

D: -
size: many
V: TRBV5-4
J: TRBJ2-3
CDR3: CASSLGGLEGHTQYF
DNA: TGTGCCAGCAGCTTGGGGGGCCTGGAGGGGCATACGCAGTATTTT